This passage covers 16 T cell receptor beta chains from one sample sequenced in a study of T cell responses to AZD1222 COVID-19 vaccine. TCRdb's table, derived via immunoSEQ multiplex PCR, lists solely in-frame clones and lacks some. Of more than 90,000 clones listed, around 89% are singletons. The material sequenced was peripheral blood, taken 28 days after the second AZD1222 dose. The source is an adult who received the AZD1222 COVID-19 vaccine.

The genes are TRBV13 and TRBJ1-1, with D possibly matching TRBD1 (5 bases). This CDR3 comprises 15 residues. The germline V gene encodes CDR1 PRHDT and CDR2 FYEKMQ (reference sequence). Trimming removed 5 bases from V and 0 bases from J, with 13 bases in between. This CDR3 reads CASSPHGGMNTEAFF. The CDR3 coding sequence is TGTGCCAGCAGCCCCCACGGGGGAATGAACACTGAAGCTTTCTTT.

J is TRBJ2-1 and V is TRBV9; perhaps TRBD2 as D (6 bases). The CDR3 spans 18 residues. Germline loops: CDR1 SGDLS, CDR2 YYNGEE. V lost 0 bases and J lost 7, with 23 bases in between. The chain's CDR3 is CASSVASGGGNAGNEQFF. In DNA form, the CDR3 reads TGTGCCAGCAGCGTAGCCTCCGGCGGCGGGAATGCGGGGAATGAGCAGTTCTTC.

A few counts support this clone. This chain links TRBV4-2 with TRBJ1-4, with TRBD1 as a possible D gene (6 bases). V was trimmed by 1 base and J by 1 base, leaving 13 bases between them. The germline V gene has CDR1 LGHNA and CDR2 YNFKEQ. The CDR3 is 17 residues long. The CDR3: CASSQGSGGQTNEKLFF. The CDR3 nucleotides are TGTGCCAGCAGCCAAGGCAGTGGGGGGCAAACTAATGAAAAACTGTTTTTT.

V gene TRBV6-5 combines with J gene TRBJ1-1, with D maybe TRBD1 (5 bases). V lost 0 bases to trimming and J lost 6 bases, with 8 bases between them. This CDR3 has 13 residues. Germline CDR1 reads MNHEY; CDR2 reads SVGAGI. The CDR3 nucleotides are TGTGCCAGCAGTTACTCCCCGGGGGCTGAAGCTTTCTTT. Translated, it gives CASSYSPGAEAFF.

DNA of the CDR3: TGTGCCAGCACGGGACAAAGCGTGACGCAAGAGACCCAGTACTTC. Encoded protein: CASTGQSVTQETQYF. The chain employs TRBV28 and TRBJ2-5, with a tentative D call TRBD1 (6 bases). V gave up 7 bases and J gave up 2 bases, with 17 bases separating them. This CDR3 contains 15 residues. CDR1 is MDHEN, CDR2 SYDVKM, per germline.

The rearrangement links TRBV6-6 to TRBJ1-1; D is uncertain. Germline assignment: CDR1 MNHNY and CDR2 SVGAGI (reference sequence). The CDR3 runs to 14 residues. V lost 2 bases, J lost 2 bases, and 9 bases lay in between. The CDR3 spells CASSYLGSNTEAFF. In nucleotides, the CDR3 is TGTGCCAGCAGTTACCTCGGGTCAAACACTGAAGCTTTCTTT.

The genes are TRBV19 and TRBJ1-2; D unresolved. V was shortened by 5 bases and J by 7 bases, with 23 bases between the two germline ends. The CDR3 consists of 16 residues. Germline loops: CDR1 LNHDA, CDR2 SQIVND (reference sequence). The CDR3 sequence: CASSLLITRFLGGYTF. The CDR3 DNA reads TGTGCCAGTAGTCTCCTCATAACGCGGTTTCTAGGTGGCTACACCTTC.

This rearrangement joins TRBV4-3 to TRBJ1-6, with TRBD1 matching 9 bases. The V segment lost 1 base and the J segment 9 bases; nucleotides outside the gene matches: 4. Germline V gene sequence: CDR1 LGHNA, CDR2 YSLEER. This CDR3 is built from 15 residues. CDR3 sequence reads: CASSQGQGGGSPLHF. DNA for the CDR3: TGCGCCAGCAGCCAAGGACAGGGGGGTGGTTCACCCCTCCACTTT.

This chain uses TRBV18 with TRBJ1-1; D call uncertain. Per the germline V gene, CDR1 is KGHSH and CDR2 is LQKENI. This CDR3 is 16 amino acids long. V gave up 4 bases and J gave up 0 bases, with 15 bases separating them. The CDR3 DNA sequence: TGTGCCAGCTCACTCAACTCAAAAGACATGAACACTGAAGCTTTCTTT. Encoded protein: CASSLNSKDMNTEAFF.

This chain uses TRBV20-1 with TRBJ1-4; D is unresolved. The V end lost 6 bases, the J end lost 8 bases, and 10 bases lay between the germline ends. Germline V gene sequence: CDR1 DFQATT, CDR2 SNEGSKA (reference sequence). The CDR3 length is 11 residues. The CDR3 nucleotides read TGCAGTGCCCCTCGTGTCGAAAAACTGTTTTTT. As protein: CSAPRVEKLFF.

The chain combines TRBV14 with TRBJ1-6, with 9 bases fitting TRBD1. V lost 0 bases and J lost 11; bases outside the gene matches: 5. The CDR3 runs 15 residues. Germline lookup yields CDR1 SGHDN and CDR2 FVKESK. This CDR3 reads CASSQDHTGGPPLHF. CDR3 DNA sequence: TGTGCCAGCAGCCAAGATCATACAGGGGGCCCACCCCTCCACTTT.

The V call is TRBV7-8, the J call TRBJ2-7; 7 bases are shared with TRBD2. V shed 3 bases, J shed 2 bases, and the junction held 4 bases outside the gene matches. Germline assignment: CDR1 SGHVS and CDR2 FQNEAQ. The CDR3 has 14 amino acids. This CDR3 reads CASSLREGAYEQYF. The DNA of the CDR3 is TGTGCCAGCAGCTTGAGGGAGGGAGCCTACGAGCAGTACTTC.

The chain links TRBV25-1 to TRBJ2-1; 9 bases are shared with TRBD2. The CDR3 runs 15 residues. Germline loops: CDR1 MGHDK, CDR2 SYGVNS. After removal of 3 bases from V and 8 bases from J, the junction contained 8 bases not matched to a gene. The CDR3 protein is CASSDGGGRADEQFF. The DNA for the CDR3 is TGTGCCAGCAGTGATGGAGGCGGGAGGGCCGATGAGCAGTTCTTC.

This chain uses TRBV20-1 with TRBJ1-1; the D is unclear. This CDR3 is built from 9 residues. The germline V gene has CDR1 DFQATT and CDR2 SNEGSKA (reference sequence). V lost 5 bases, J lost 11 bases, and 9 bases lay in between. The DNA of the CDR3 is TGCAGTGCTCCCACCGGCGCTTTCTTT. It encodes CSAPTGAFF.

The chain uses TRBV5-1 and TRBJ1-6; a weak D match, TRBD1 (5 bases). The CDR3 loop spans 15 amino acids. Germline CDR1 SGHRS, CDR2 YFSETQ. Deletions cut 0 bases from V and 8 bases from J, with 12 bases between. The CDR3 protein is CASSLAGTDYSPLHF. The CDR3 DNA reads TGCGCCAGCAGCTTGGCAGGGACGGACTATTCACCCCTCCACTTT.

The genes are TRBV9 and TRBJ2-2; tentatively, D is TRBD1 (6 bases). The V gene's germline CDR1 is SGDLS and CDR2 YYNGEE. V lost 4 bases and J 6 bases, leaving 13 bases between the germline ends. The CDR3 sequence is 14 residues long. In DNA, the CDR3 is TGTGCCAGCAGCACCACAGGGAATGCCGGGGAGCTGTTTTTT. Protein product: CASSTTGNAGELFF.